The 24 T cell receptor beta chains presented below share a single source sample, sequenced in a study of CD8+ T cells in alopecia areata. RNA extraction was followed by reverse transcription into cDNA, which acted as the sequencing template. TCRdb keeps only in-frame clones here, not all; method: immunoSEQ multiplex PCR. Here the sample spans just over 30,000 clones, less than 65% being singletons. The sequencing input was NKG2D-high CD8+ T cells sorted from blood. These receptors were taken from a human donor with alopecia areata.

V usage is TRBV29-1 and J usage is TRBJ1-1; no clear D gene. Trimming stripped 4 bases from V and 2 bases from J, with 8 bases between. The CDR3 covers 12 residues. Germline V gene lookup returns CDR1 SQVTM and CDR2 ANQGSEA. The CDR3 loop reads CSVVLGNTEAFF. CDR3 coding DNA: TGCAGCGTTGTACTGGGAAACACTGAAGCTTTCTTT.

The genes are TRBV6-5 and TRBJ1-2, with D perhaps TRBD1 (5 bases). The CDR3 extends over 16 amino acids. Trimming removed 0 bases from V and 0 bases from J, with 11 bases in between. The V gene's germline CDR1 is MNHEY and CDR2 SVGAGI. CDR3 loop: CASSYSATDTNYGYTF. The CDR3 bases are TGTGCCAGCAGTTACTCCGCGACAGACACTAACTATGGCTACACCTTC.

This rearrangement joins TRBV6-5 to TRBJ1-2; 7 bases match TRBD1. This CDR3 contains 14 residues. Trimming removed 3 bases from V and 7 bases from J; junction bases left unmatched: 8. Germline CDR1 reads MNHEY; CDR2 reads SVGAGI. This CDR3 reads CASSYYETGIGYTF. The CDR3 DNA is TGTGCCAGCAGTTATTATGAGACAGGGATTGGCTACACCTTC.

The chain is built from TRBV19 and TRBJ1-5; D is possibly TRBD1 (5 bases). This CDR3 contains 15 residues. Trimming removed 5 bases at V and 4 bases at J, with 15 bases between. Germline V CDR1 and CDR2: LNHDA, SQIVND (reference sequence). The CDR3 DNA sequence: TGTGCCAGTAGTCCCGGGACTGCCTCTAATCAGCCCCAGCATTTT. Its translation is CASSPGTASNQPQHF.

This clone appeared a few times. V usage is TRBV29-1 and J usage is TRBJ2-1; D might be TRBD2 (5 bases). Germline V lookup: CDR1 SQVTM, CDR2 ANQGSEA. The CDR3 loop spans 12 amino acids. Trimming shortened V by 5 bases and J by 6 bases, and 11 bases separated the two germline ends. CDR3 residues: CSVPLATNEQFF. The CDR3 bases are TGCAGCGTTCCTCTAGCCACCAATGAGCAGTTCTTC.

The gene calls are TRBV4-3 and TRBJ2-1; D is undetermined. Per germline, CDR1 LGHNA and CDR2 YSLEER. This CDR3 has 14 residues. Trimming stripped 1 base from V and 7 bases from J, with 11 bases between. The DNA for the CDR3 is TGCGCCAGCAGCCAAGTTCCTAGTGGGAATGAGCAGTTCTTC. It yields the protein CASSQVPSGNEQFF.

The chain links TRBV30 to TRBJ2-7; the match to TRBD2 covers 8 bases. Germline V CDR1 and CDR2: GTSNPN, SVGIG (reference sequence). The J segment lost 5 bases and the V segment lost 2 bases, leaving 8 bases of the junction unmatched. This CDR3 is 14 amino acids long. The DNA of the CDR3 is TGTGCCTGGAGTTTCCTAGCGGGTAACGACGAGCAGTACTTC. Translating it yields CAWSFLAGNDEQYF.

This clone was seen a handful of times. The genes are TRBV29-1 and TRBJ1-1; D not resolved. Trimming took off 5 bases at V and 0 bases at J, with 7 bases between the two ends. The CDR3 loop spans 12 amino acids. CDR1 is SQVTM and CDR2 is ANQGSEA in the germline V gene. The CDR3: CSVRPMNTEAFF. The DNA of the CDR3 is TGCAGCGTTCGACCAATGAACACTGAAGCTTTCTTT.

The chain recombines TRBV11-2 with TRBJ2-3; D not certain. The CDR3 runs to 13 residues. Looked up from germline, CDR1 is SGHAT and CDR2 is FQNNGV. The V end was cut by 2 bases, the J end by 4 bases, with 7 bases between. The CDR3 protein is CASSLFSADTQYF. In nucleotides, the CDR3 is TGTGCCAGCAGCTTATTTTCGGCAGATACGCAGTATTTT.

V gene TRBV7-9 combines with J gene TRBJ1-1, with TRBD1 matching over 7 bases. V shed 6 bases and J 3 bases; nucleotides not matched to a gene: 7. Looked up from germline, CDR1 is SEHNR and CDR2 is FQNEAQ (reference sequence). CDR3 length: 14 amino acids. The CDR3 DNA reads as TGTGCCAGCAGGGATATAGACAGGGACACTGAAGCTTTCTTT. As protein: CASRDIDRDTEAFF.

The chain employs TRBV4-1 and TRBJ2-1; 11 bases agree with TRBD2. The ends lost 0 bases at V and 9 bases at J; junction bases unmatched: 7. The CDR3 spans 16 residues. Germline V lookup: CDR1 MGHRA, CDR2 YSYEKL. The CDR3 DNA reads TGCGCCAGCAGCCAAGATACTAGCGGGAGTCTTGGTGAGCAGTTCTTC. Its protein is CASSQDTSGSLGEQFF.

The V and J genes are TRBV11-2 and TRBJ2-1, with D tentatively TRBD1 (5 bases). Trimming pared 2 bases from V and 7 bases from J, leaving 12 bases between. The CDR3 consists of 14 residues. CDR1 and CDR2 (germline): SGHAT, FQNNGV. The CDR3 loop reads CASSLNDRRNEQFF. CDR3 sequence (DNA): TGTGCCAGCAGCTTAAACGACAGAAGAAATGAGCAGTTCTTC.

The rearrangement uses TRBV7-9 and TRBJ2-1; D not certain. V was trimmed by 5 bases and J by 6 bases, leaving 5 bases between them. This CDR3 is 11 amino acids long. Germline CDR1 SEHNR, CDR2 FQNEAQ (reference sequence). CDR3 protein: CASSASNEQFF. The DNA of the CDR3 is TGTGCCAGCAGCGCGAGCAATGAGCAGTTCTTC. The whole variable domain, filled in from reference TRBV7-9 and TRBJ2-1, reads DTGVSQNPRHKITKRGQNVTFRCDPISEHNRLYWYRQTLGQGPEFLTYFQNEAQLEKSRLLSDRFSAERPKGSFSTLEIQRTEQGDSAMYLCASSASNEQFFGPGTRLTVL.

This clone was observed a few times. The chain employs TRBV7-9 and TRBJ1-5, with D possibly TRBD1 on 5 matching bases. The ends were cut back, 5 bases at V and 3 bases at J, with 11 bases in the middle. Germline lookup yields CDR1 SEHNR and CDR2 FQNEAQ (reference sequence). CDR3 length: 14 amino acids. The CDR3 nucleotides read TGTGCCAGCAGCCCCCAGGGAATCAATCAGCCCCAGCATTTT. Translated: CASSPQGINQPQHF.

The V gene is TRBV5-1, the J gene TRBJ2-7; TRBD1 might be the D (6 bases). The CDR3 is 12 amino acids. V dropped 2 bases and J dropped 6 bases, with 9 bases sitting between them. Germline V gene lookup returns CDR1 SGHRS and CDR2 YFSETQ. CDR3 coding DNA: TGCGCCAGCAGCTTAACAGGGCGCGAGCAGTACTTC. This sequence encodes CASSLTGREQYF.

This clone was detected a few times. CDR3 in amino acids: CASSVETWAPADTQYF. The CDR3, as DNA: TGTGCCAGCAGCGTAGAGACGTGGGCCCCCGCAGATACGCAGTATTTT. V and J are TRBV9 and TRBJ2-3; D gene ambiguous. The CDR3 spans 16 residues. Germline V gives CDR1 SGDLS, CDR2 YYNGEE. V lost 0 bases and J lost 4, with 15 bases in between.

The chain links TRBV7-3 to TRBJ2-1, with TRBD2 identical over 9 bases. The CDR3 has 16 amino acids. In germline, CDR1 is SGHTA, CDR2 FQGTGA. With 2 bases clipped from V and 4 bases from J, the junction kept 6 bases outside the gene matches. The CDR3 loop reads CASSLGLAGLYNEQFF. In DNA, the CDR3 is TGTGCCAGCAGCTTAGGGCTAGCGGGATTATACAATGAGCAGTTCTTC.

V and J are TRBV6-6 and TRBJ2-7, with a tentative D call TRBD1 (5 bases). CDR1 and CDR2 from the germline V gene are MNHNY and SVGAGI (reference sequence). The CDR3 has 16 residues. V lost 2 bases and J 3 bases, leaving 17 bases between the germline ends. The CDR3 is CASSYTVVTGVYEQYF. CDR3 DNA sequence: TGTGCCAGCAGTTACACGGTTGTAACAGGCGTCTACGAGCAGTACTTC.

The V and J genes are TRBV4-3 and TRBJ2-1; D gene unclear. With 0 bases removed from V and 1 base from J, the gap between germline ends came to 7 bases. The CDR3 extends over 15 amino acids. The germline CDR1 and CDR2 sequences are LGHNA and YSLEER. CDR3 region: CASSQDPGSYNEQFF. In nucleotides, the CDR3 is TGCGCCAGCAGCCAAGATCCCGGTTCCTACAATGAGCAGTTCTTC.

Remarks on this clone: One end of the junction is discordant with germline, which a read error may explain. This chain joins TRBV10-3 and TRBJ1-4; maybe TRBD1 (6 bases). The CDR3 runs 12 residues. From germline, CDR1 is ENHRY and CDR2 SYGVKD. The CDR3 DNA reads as TGTGCCATCAGTGAGTCTGGGGGCCCAGTGCTATTT. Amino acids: CAISESGGPVLF.

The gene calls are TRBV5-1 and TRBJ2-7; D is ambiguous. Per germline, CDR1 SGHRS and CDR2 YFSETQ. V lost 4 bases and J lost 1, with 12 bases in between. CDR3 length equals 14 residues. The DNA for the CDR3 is TGCGCCAGCAGCGGAGCAGGTCCATCCTACGAGCAGTACTTC. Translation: CASSGAGPSYEQYF.

The CDR3 DNA is TGTGCCAGCAGCCAAGTTGAGAACGGGGAGCTGTTTTTT. Amino acids: CASSQVENGELFF. This rearrangement joins TRBV4-2 to TRBJ2-2; D ambiguous. Trimming pared 1 base from V and 7 bases from J, leaving 7 bases between. Germline V CDR1 and CDR2: LGHNA, YNFKEQ. This CDR3 comprises 13 residues.

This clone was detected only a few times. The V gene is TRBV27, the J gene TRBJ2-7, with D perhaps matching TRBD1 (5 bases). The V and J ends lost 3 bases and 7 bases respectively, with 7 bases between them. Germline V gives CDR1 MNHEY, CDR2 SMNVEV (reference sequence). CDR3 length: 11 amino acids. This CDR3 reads CASSFSGEQYF. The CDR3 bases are TGTGCCAGCAGTTTCTCAGGGGAGCAGTACTTC.

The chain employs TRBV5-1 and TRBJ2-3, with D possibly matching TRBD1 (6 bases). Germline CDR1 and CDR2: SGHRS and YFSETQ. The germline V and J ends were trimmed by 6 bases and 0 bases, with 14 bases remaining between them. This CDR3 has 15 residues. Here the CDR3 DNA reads TGCGCCAGCACGACAGGACCGTGGAGCACAGATACGCAGTATTTT. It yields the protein CASTTGPWSTDTQYF.